The sample holds many counts of the clone carrying this TCR beta chain. Its target is unknown. TCRdb processed the 5' RACE reads anew with MiXCR; each CDR3 protein has one entry. The sample includes roughly 220,000 distinct CDR3 sequences, just over 9.5% of them seen just once. The data are from a study of T-cell memory formation after mild COVID-19. Points from the study as a whole: Some clones that responded were present in memory (sampled pre-infection), which suggests cross-reactive memory joined. Contracting clones, day 15 to 85, had balanced CD4/CD8, and later expanders favored CD4+.

V shed 1 base and J shed 2 bases, with 15 bases lying between them. This CDR3 is built from 16 residues. Germline V gene lookup returns CDR1 SQVTM and CDR2 ANQGSEA. The origin of this receptor is a man younger than 30 who had mild COVID-19 (a few samples of this study predate the infection). Cell type and time point are not known. Specimen: PBMCs or a T cell subset sorted from them (not recorded which). The rearrangement joins TRBV29-1 to TRBJ2-1; D uncertain. The CDR3 spells CSVEGAATWPYNEQFF. The CDR3 bases are TGCAGCGTTGAAGGGGCAGCTACTTGGCCCTACAATGAGCAGTTCTTC.